One and the same sample provided the 30 T cell receptor beta chains below, sequenced in a study of identifying expanded T cells in peripheral blood. This table comes from immunoSEQ multiplex PCR, and its TCRdb copy is limited to in-frame clones, with some not included. The table shows under 90,000 clones, with approximately 90% occurring only once. Sequenced input: blood. The receptors stem from a person aged 18 to 69 in good health.

This sequence joins TRBV5-6 and TRBJ1-5; D is uncertain. Per the germline V gene, CDR1 is SGHDT and CDR2 is YYEEEE. Trimming took 4 bases from V and 4 from J, leaving 6 bases between them. The CDR3 spans 12 residues. The CDR3 reads CASSQPNQPQHF. The CDR3 DNA sequence: TGTGCCAGCAGCCAACCTAATCAGCCCCAGCATTTT.

The CDR3 sequence: CASSQGREDYGYTF. CDR3 nucleotides: TGCGCCAGCAGCCAAGGACGGGAAGACTATGGCTACACCTTC. The chain uses TRBV4-3 and TRBJ1-2; no clear D. The V and J ends lost 1 base and 3 bases respectively, with 9 bases between them. Germline V gene sequence: CDR1 LGHNA, CDR2 YSLEER. The CDR3 runs 14 residues.

V usage is TRBV11-2 and J usage is TRBJ2-3; D gene unclear. V lost 5 bases to trimming and J lost 4 bases, with 16 bases between them. Germline loops: CDR1 SGHAT, CDR2 FQNNGV. The CDR3 runs 15 residues. The CDR3 here is CASSLGSGFADTQYF. CDR3 DNA: TGTGCCAGCAGCCTAGGCTCGGGCTTTGCAGATACGCAGTATTTT.

This chain joins TRBV7-2 and TRBJ2-2; the D gene is possibly TRBD2 (5 bases). Germline CDR1 and CDR2: SGHTA and FQGNSA. CDR3 size: 13 residues. The ends were cut back, 5 bases at V and 3 bases at J, with 7 bases in the middle. CDR3 DNA: TGTGCCAGCAGCCCGGACTACACCGGGGAGCTGTTTTTT. It encodes CASSPDYTGELFF. Full variable domain (rest looked up from reference TRBV7-2 and TRBJ2-2): GAGVSQSPSNKVTEKGKDVELRCDPISGHTALYWYRQSLGQGLEFLIYFQGNSAPDKSGLPSDRFSAERTGGSVSTLTIQRTQQEDSAVYLCASSPDYTGELFFGEGSRLTVL.

The chain uses TRBV7-2 and TRBJ2-7; no reliable D call. The V end was cut by 4 bases, the J end by 3 bases, with 7 bases between. CDR1 and CDR2 (germline): SGHTA, FQGNSA. This CDR3 region has 12 residues. The CDR3 DNA follows: TGTGCCAGCAGCTCCTTAATCTACGAGCAGTACTTC. Amino acid sequence: CASSSLIYEQYF.

The V gene is TRBV6-1, the J gene TRBJ2-7; a weak D match, TRBD1 (5 bases). Germline assignment: CDR1 MNHNS and CDR2 SASEGT. The length of the CDR3 is 13 residues. Trimming removed 8 bases from V and 3 bases from J, with 14 bases in between. The CDR3 region is CASADSESYEQYF. CDR3 bases: TGTGCCAGCGCCGACAGCGAGAGCTACGAGCAGTACTTC.

The CDR3 sequence: CASSQVITHGYTF. Here the CDR3 DNA reads TGCGCCAGCAGCCAAGTAATTACCCATGGCTACACCTTC. V gene TRBV4-3 combines with J gene TRBJ1-2; D not certain. Trimming removed 1 base at V and 6 bases at J, with 9 bases between. The CDR3 loop spans 13 amino acids. Germline assignment: CDR1 LGHNA and CDR2 YSLEER.

The gene calls are TRBV9 and TRBJ1-6; tentative D call: TRBD1 (5 bases). The CDR3 has 13 amino acids. CDR1 is SGDLS, CDR2 YYNGEE, per germline. The V end was cut by 0 bases, the J end by 12 bases, with 10 bases between. The CDR3 region is CASSVGQGGPLHF. DNA for the CDR3: TGTGCCAGCAGCGTAGGTCAGGGAGGACCCCTCCACTTT.

V is TRBV6-1 and J is TRBJ2-2, with D perhaps TRBD1 (5 bases). This CDR3 comprises 15 residues. Deletions cut 3 bases from V and 1 base from J, with 9 bases between. Germline CDR1 and CDR2: MNHNS and SASEGT. In DNA form, the CDR3 reads TGTGCCAGCAGTGACCTTACAGGGAACACCGGGGAGCTGTTTTTT. This encodes CASSDLTGNTGELFF.

This chain connects TRBV9 to TRBJ2-7; 7 nucleotides align to TRBD2. The germline CDR1 and CDR2 sequences are SGDLS and YYNGEE. The CDR3 consists of 15 residues. V trimming: 2 bases; J trimming: 2 bases; junction bases outside the gene matches: 7. The CDR3 DNA is TGTGCCAGCAGCGTTGGGGCTAGCGGAACCTACGAGCAGTACTTC. Translated: CASSVGASGTYEQYF.

The chain links TRBV14 to TRBJ1-2; D is unclear. The V and J ends lost 0 bases and 4 bases respectively, with 12 bases between them. CDR3 size: 15 residues. Germline assignment: CDR1 SGHDN and CDR2 FVKESK. CDR3 region: CASSQERAEVYGYTF. For the CDR3, the DNA is TGTGCCAGCAGCCAAGAGAGAGCTGAGGTCTATGGCTACACCTTC. Full variable domain (outside the CDR3, taken from reference TRBV14 and TRBJ1-2): EAGVTQFPSHSVIEKGQTVTLRCDPISGHDNLYWYRRVMGKEIKFLLHFVKESKQDESGMPNNRFLAERTGGTYSTLKVQPAELEDSGVYFCASSQERAEVYGYTFGSGTRLTVV.

The chain has TRBV6-6 and TRBJ1-3; 7 bases agree with TRBD1. Germline assignment: CDR1 MNHNY and CDR2 SVGAGI (reference sequence). J was trimmed by 8 bases and V by 6 bases; bases with no gene match: 13. The CDR3 contains 15 residues. In DNA form, the CDR3 reads TGTGCCAGCAGCCCAACAGGGGCTCTGAGCGACACCATATATTTT. This encodes CASSPTGALSDTIYF.

This CDR3 is CASSPTMIVNTEAFF. CDR3 coding DNA: TGTGCCAGCTCTCCCACAATGATCGTGAACACTGAAGCTTTCTTT. The V gene is TRBV18, the J gene TRBJ1-1, with no clear D. The CDR3 has 15 amino acids. V lost 6 bases and J 0 bases, leaving 14 bases between the germline ends. Germline CDR1 reads KGHSH; CDR2 reads LQKENI.

The gene calls are TRBV28 and TRBJ1-5, with a possible D match to TRBD1 (5 bases). V was trimmed by 8 bases and J by 0 bases, leaving 11 bases between them. Germline CDR1 is MDHEN and CDR2 is SYDVKM. The CDR3 covers 14 residues. CDR3 sequence (DNA): TGTGCCAGCTCCAGGGCGGGTAGCAATCAGCCCCAGCATTTT. It yields the protein CASSRAGSNQPQHF.

This chain uses TRBV4-3 with TRBJ2-3, with TRBD1 as a possible D gene (5 bases). The length of the CDR3 is 14 residues. Germline V CDR1 and CDR2: LGHNA, YSLEER. Trimming shortened V by 3 bases and J by 4 bases, and 11 bases separated the two germline ends. The CDR3 DNA reads TGCGCCAGCAGCCAGTCCCAGGGTTCAGATACGCAGTATTTT. Protein product: CASSQSQGSDTQYF.

The chain uses TRBV5-1 and TRBJ2-2; D not certain. Trimming left V 0 bases short and J 10 bases short, with 7 bases between. Germline CDR1 reads SGHRS; CDR2 reads YFSETQ. CDR3 size: 12 residues. DNA of the CDR3: TGCGCCAGCAGCTTGGCTATGGAGGAGCTGTTTTTT. Amino acids: CASSLAMEELFF.

The rearrangement links TRBV27 to TRBJ2-5; perhaps TRBD2 as D (6 bases). From germline, CDR1 is MNHEY and CDR2 SMNVEV (reference sequence). This CDR3 comprises 13 residues. The V and J ends lost 1 base and 5 bases respectively, with 8 bases between them. The CDR3 bases are TGTGCCAGCAGTTTATTTGGAGGGGAGACCCAGTACTTC. Translated, it gives CASSLFGGETQYF.

The V and J genes are TRBV5-6 and TRBJ2-5; D not certain. The CDR3 sequence is 13 residues long. V was pared by 3 bases and J by 1 base, with 7 bases between. Germline V gene sequence: CDR1 SGHDT, CDR2 YYEEEE. The DNA of the CDR3 is TGTGCCAGCAGCTCTAGAGTCCAAGAGACCCAGTACTTC. Its protein is CASSSRVQETQYF. Based on the CDR3 plus reference TRBV5-6 and TRBJ2-5, the full variable domain is DAGVTQSPTHLIKTRGQQVTLRCSPKSGHDTVSWYQQALGQGPQFIFQYYEEEERQRGNFPDRFSGHQFPNYSSELNVNALLLGDSALYLCASSSRVQETQYFGPGTRLLVL.

The chain uses TRBV7-2 and TRBJ1-6; 9 nucleotides agree with TRBD1. Germline trimming cut 7 bases from V and 13 bases from J; bases unmatched to any gene: 8. The CDR3 contains 13 residues. Germline CDR1 reads SGHTA; CDR2 reads FQGNSA. The CDR3 nucleotides are TGTGCCAGCACTCCCCTTGACAGGGGGCCCCTCCACTTT. Translation gives CASTPLDRGPLHF.

The gene calls are TRBV28 and TRBJ2-2; D is perhaps TRBD2 (5 bases). This CDR3 has 11 residues. V was trimmed by 8 bases and J by 10 bases, leaving 11 bases between them. The germline V gene has CDR1 MDHEN and CDR2 SYDVKM. The CDR3 DNA reads as TGTGCCAGCGGATATAGCGTGGAGCTGTTTTTT. It yields the protein CASGYSVELFF.

V is TRBV6-5 and J is TRBJ2-3, with unresolved D. The CDR3 is 14 amino acids. V lost 0 bases to trimming and J lost 8 bases, with 12 bases between them. Per germline, CDR1 MNHEY and CDR2 SVGAGI. CDR3 sequence reads: CASSYSINMGTQYF. The CDR3 region has the DNA TGTGCCAGCAGTTACTCGATAAACATGGGTACGCAGTATTTT.

The chain recombines TRBV10-1 with TRBJ1-2, with D possibly TRBD1 on 6 matching bases. There are 13 residues in the CDR3. V dropped 3 bases and J dropped 7 bases, with 12 bases sitting between them. Germline lookup yields CDR1 WNHNN and CDR2 SYGVQD (reference sequence). The DNA of the CDR3 is TGCGCCAGCAGTGATTACAGGGATGGTGGCTACACCTTC. Translation gives CASSDYRDGGYTF.

The rearrangement uses TRBV19 and TRBJ1-1; D is possibly TRBD1 (5 bases). This CDR3 region has 15 residues. Germline V gene sequence: CDR1 LNHDA, CDR2 SQIVND (reference sequence). Trimming removed 4 bases at V and 0 bases at J, with 12 bases between. The CDR3 region is CASSNHGAVNTEAFF. CDR3 sequence (DNA): TGTGCCAGTAGTAATCACGGGGCAGTGAACACTGAAGCTTTCTTT.

The chain uses TRBV6-6 and TRBJ1-1, with D tentatively TRBD1 (5 bases). The ends were cut back, 6 bases at V and 1 base at J, with 12 bases in the middle. The germline V gene encodes CDR1 MNHNY and CDR2 SVGAGI (reference sequence). CDR3 length: 14 residues. The CDR3 sequence is CASRSDGGNTEAFF. The DNA of the CDR3 is TGTGCCAGCAGGTCCGACGGGGGGAACACTGAAGCTTTCTTT.

V is TRBV2 and J is TRBJ1-2, with D tentatively TRBD1 (6 bases). Trimming removed 4 bases from V and 2 bases from J, with 20 bases in between. The CDR3 has 17 amino acids. Germline V gene sequence: CDR1 SNHLY, CDR2 FYNNEI. CDR3 region: CASSGGARWGGNYGYTF. The CDR3 DNA follows: TGTGCCAGCAGTGGAGGGGCACGGTGGGGGGGCAACTATGGCTACACCTTC.

This clone was seen a handful of times. This rearrangement joins TRBV19 to TRBJ1-1; TRBD1 aligns across 9 bases. Losses at the gene ends were 5 bases for V and 0 bases for J; bases not matched to a gene: 10. The CDR3 sequence is 17 residues long. Germline V gene data show CDR1 as LNHDA and CDR2 as SQIVND (reference sequence). The CDR3 loop reads CASSLADRGRMNTEAFF. CDR3 coding DNA: TGTGCCAGTAGTTTGGCGGACAGGGGCCGAATGAACACTGAAGCTTTCTTT.

The chain combines TRBV11-2 with TRBJ1-5; D uncertain. Germline V gene sequence: CDR1 SGHAT, CDR2 FQNNGV. This CDR3 has 16 amino acids. V was cut by 3 bases and J by 0 bases, with 12 bases left in between. This CDR3 reads CASSFEGEYSNQPQHF. The CDR3, as DNA: TGTGCCAGCAGCTTTGAGGGTGAGTATAGCAATCAGCCCCAGCATTTT.

The genes are TRBV6-5 and TRBJ2-1, with D possibly being TRBD1 or TRBD2 (5 bases each). Germline CDR1 MNHEY, CDR2 SVGAGI. This CDR3 spans 13 amino acids. V lost 8 bases to trimming and J lost 4 bases, with 12 bases between them. CDR3 nucleotide sequence: TGTGCCAGCGCCGGGACGGATTACAATGAGCAGTTCTTC. Protein: CASAGTDYNEQFF.

This rearrangement joins TRBV6-6 to TRBJ2-1; D is ambiguous. The CDR3 covers 15 residues. Per the germline V gene, CDR1 is MNHNY and CDR2 is SVGAGI (reference sequence). V was trimmed by 6 bases and J by 4 bases, leaving 16 bases between them. CDR3 residues: CASRLPGTLYNEQFF. The CDR3 coding sequence is TGTGCCAGCAGACTTCCGGGTACCCTATACAATGAGCAGTTCTTC.

The chain carries TRBV27 and TRBJ2-7; D unresolved. In germline, CDR1 is MNHEY, CDR2 SMNVEV (reference sequence). The CDR3 totals 11 residues. V was cut by 7 bases and J by 4 bases, with 8 bases left in between. Written as DNA, the CDR3 is TGTGCCAGCAAAGGGTTATACGAGCAGTACTTC. Translating gives CASKGLYEQYF.